Here is one TCR beta chain with its context. These data are taken from a study of blood T cell repertoires in COVID-19. About the study: Samples of COVID-19 (acute and convalescent) were obtained from the United States, Italy and Spain. The analysed material was cDNA or gDNA that came from T cells, B-cell-depleted T cells, or PBMCs.

In the authors' methods: Nucleated cell number was recorded as an estimate derived from reference gene primer amplification. Clones were sequenced by immunoSEQ multiplex PCR, and TCRdb holds only the in-frame ones, with some missing. V and J calls and clone size are copied from that table; D and trimming were computed from the DNA. The sample yields tens of thousands of clones, over 75% seen once. V was shortened by 2 bases and J by 4 bases, with 12 bases between the two germline ends. Germline V gene sequence: CDR1 MGHRA, CDR2 YSYEKL. The length of the CDR3 is 15 residues. V is TRBV4-1 and J is TRBJ2-1; D might be TRBD1 (5 bases). Specimen: peripheral blood. The source is a man aged 45-65 years with acute or convalescent COVID-19. CDR3 amino acids: CASSQFKGPYNEQFF. CDR3 bases: TGCGCCAGCAGCCAATTCAAGGGGCCGTACAATGAGCAGTTCTTC.